The entry below gives a single T cell receptor beta chain sequence along with its context. The data were taken from a study of T cell clusters in autoimmune cytopenias. Each sample's input was about 270 ng genomic DNA, 30,000 to 45,000 genome equivalents. This CDR3 is built from 14 residues. Germline CDR1 MNHEY, CDR2 SMNVEV (reference sequence). TRB was amplified by touch-down multiplex PCR, primer pools A and B combined. TCRdb re-called the multiplex PCR reads, yielding one record per CDR3 amino acid sequence without DNA. The sample table includes 9,500 to 12,000 distinct CDR3 sequences. These data also formed part of another study, on T cell repertoires in aging, cancer and after chemotherapy. From that report: The repertoire data cannot show anything about immunological memory following chemotherapy.

The sample comprised peripheral blood. The rearrangement uses TRBV27 and TRBJ2-7; TCRdb selects TRBD1, and the lack of DNA leaves this call unchecked. The origin of this receptor is a human donor in good health. The CDR3 spells CASRPGQGAHEQYF.